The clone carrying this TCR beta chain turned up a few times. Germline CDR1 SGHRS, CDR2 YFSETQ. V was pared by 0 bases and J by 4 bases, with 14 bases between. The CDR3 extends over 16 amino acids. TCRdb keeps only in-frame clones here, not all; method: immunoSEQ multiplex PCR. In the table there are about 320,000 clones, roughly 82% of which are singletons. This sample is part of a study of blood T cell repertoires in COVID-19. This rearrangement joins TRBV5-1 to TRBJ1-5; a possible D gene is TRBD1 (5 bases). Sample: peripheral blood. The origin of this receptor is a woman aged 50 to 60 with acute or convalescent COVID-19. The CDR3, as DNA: TGCGCCAGCAGCTTGGAACCAAGGGCAGGGAATCAGCCCCAGCATTTT. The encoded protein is CASSLEPRAGNQPQHF.